This T cell receptor (beta chain) came from a study of blood T cell repertoires in COVID-19. Study information: Acute and convalescent COVID-19 specimens originated in the United States, Italy and Spain.

Recruits, aged roughly 18 to 95 years, lived in 20 to 30 US areas. Donors were grouped by their self-reported clinical history. Produced via immunoSEQ multiplex PCR; TCRdb's table is partial and in-frame only. The data show around 190,000 clones, less than 85% seen once. There are 15 residues in the CDR3. Germline assignment: CDR1 SGHKS and CDR2 YYEKEE (reference sequence). Trimming removed 0 bases from V and 4 bases from J, with 13 bases in between. The gene calls are TRBV5-5 and TRBJ1-2; a possible D gene is TRBD1 (5 bases). The sequencing sample was made of PBMCs or T cells enriched from blood (not recorded which). The source of this sequence is a woman aged 25 to 39 who had recovered from COVID-19. The CDR3 sequence is CASSLASGGAYGYTF. The CDR3 DNA reads as TGTGCCAGCAGCTTGGCCTCCGGAGGGGCCTATGGCTACACCTTC.